The next 28 T cell receptor beta chains were all read from a single sample in a study of shared clonotypes between healthy human individuals. TCRdb's copy holds only in-frame clones and misses some; the assay was immunoSEQ multiplex PCR. The sample includes roughly 500,000 clones, 90% to 96% of them seen just once. Sequencing was done on a sample of naive CD4+ T cells sorted from blood. Subset meaning: CD45RA+ positively selected. Receptors were obtained from a woman in her twenties or thirties in good health.

V is TRBV28 and J is TRBJ2-7; D gene unclear. CDR3 size: 13 residues. CDR1 and CDR2 (germline): MDHEN, SYDVKM. Trimming removed 5 bases at V and 3 bases at J, with 11 bases between. In nucleotides, the CDR3 is TGTGCCAGCAGTCCCTTTTTAAGCTACGAGCAGTACTTC. As protein: CASSPFLSYEQYF. The entire variable domain, with the rest obtained from reference TRBV28 and TRBJ2-7, is as follows: DVKVTQSSRYLVKRTGEKVFLECVQDMDHENMFWYRQDPGLGLRLIYFSYDVKMKEKGDIPEGYSVSREKKERFSLILESASTNQTSMYLCASSPFLSYEQYFGPGTRLTVT.

The CDR3 nucleotides are TGTGCCAGCAGTCCCCGAAACAGGAACACCGGGGAGCTGTTTTTT. It yields the protein CASSPRNRNTGELFF. V gene TRBV27 combines with J gene TRBJ2-2; unclear D gene. The germline V gene has CDR1 MNHEY and CDR2 SMNVEV (reference sequence). The V end was cut by 5 bases, the J end by 1 base, with 11 bases between. The CDR3 extends over 15 amino acids.

The chain couples TRBV5-6 to TRBJ2-7; 8 bases fit TRBD1. This CDR3 is 15 amino acids long. V lost 4 bases and J lost 3; bases outside the gene matches: 9. The germline CDR1 and CDR2 sequences are SGHDT and YYEEEE. The CDR3 bases are TGTGCCAGCAGCATCAGGGGGCTTGAGGGCTACGAGCAGTACTTC. Encoded protein: CASSIRGLEGYEQYF.

The V call is TRBV7-3, the J call TRBJ2-7; 9 bases line up with TRBD2. The trim removed 4 bases at V and 2 bases at J, leaving 6 bases unmatched. The CDR3 totals 15 residues. Germline V gene sequence: CDR1 SGHTA, CDR2 FQGTGA. The CDR3: CASSSNSGSPYEQYF. CDR3 nucleotides: TGTGCCAGCAGCTCTAATAGCGGGAGCCCCTACGAGCAGTACTTC.

This chain uses TRBV4-1 with TRBJ2-1; 9 bases align to TRBD2. The CDR3 sequence is 15 residues long. The junction had 5 bases not matched to a gene; V was cut back by 2 bases and J by 6 bases. CDR1 and CDR2 (germline): MGHRA, YSYEKL. The CDR3 DNA reads TGCGCCAGCAGCCAACCCCCTAGCGGGATCAATGAGCAGTTCTTC. Translating gives CASSQPPSGINEQFF.

The gene calls are TRBV27 and TRBJ2-1; 10 bases are shared with TRBD2. The germline CDR1 and CDR2 sequences are MNHEY and SMNVEV (reference sequence). With 2 bases clipped from V and 4 bases from J, the junction kept 20 bases outside the gene matches. The CDR3 spans 21 residues. The CDR3 nucleotides read TGTGCCAGCAGTTTAAGGCCCTCCCGGGCTAGCGGGAGCGGGTGGTACAATGAGCAGTTCTTC. It yields the protein CASSLRPSRASGSGWYNEQFF.

The chain links TRBV6-1 to TRBJ2-7; 8 nucleotides match TRBD1. Germline loops: CDR1 MNHNS, CDR2 SASEGT. J was trimmed by 0 bases and V by 10 bases; bases with no gene match: 8. The CDR3 runs 14 residues. This CDR3 reads CATLGDRISYEQYF. The CDR3 DNA follows: TGTGCCACCTTAGGGGACAGGATCTCCTACGAGCAGTACTTC.

In its sample, this clone was seen once. V gene TRBV10-1 combines with J gene TRBJ2-7; 12 bases are shared with TRBD2. The CDR3 loop spans 15 amino acids. V lost 7 bases, J lost 5 bases, and 9 bases stayed unmatched. Germline CDR1 and CDR2: WNHNN and SYGVQD (reference sequence). CDR3 nucleotide sequence: TGCGCCAGCAATCTAGCGGGAGGGGTAGTCCACGAGCAGTACTTC. Translated, it gives CASNLAGGVVHEQYF.

This rearrangement joins TRBV5-4 to TRBJ2-5; 7 positions agree with TRBD1. V lost 3 bases to trimming and J lost 5 bases; unmatched junction nucleotides: 13. CDR1 and CDR2 from the germline V gene are SGHNT and YYREEE (reference sequence). CDR3 length equals 16 residues. CDR3 sequence reads: CASSSEDRTALETQYF. CDR3 coding DNA: TGTGCCAGCAGCTCGGAGGACAGGACTGCTCTGGAGACCCAGTACTTC. The whole variable domain, filled in from reference TRBV5-4 and TRBJ2-5, reads ETGVTQSPTHLIKTRGQQVTLRCSSQSGHNTVSWYQQALGQGPQFIFQYYREEENGRGNFPPRFSGLQFPNYSSELNVNALELDDSALYLCASSSEDRTALETQYFGPGTRLLVL.

The CDR3 DNA follows: TGCGCCAGCCGCCTGGGTGGGACCTCCGAGCAGTACTTC. This sequence encodes CASRLGGTSEQYF. V usage is TRBV5-1 and J usage is TRBJ2-7; either TRBD1 or TRBD2 may supply D (5 bases each). The germline gives CDR1 SGHRS, CDR2 YFSETQ. The length of the CDR3 is 13 residues. Trimming left V 7 bases short and J 6 bases short, with 17 bases between. Based on the CDR3 plus reference TRBV5-1 and TRBJ2-7, the full variable domain is KAGVTQTPRYLIKTRGQQVTLSCSPISGHRSVSWYQQTPGQGLQFLFEYFSETQRNKGNFPGRFSGRQFSNSRSEMNVSTLELGDSALYLCASRLGGTSEQYFGPGTRLTVT.

The chain couples TRBV7-3 to TRBJ2-2; D perhaps matches TRBD1 (6 bases). The germline V gene encodes CDR1 SGHTA and CDR2 FQGTGA. The CDR3 covers 18 residues. Between the trimmed V and J ends, which lost 1 base and 2 bases, there was a span of 17 bases. In DNA form, the CDR3 reads TGTGCCAGCAGCTTAAACCCAACAGGGATTCTAAACACCGGGGAGCTGTTTTTT. As protein: CASSLNPTGILNTGELFF.

CDR3 sequence reads: CASSLVENTGELFF. DNA for the CDR3: TGTGCCAGTAGTTTGGTAGAGAACACCGGGGAGCTGTTTTTT. The rearrangement uses TRBV19 and TRBJ2-2; no reliable D call. Trimming left V 5 bases short and J 1 base short, with 8 bases between. The CDR3 length is 14 residues. CDR1 and CDR2 from the germline V gene are LNHDA and SQIVND (reference sequence).

This chain uses TRBV11-2 with TRBJ1-6, with TRBD1 as a possible D gene (5 bases). The CDR3 sequence is 17 residues long. Germline-derived CDR1 and CDR2 are SGHAT and FQNNGV. V was cut by 5 bases and J by 5 bases, with 19 bases left in between. CDR3 loop: CASSPAVGRSNNSPLHF. Written as DNA, the CDR3 is TGTGCCAGCAGCCCGGCCGTGGGACGGTCTAATAATTCACCCCTCCACTTT.

V usage is TRBV7-9 and J usage is TRBJ2-2; 7 bases agree with TRBD2. The germline CDR1 and CDR2 sequences are SEHNR and FQNEAQ (reference sequence). V shed 1 base and J 7 bases; nucleotides not matched to a gene: 9. The CDR3 has 16 residues. CDR3 amino acids: CASSLVAGVSNGELFF. DNA for the CDR3: TGTGCCAGCAGCTTAGTGGCGGGGGTGAGCAACGGGGAGCTGTTTTTT.

This clone was observed a few times. The rearrangement links TRBV7-9 to TRBJ2-7; weak D call: TRBD1 (6 bases). The CDR3 is made up of 15 amino acids. Germline CDR1 is SEHNR and CDR2 is FQNEAQ (reference sequence). Trimming shortened V by 5 bases and J by 2 bases, and 16 bases separated the two germline ends. The DNA of the CDR3 is TGTGCCAGCAGCCTACAGGGTACCCTCACCTACGAGCAGTACTTC. Translation: CASSLQGTLTYEQYF.

The V and J genes are TRBV28 and TRBJ2-1, with 7 bases fitting TRBD2. Germline V gene lookup returns CDR1 MDHEN and CDR2 SYDVKM. The CDR3 totals 16 residues. The V gene end was trimmed by 2 bases and the J gene end by 1 base; junction bases not matched to a gene: 5. For the CDR3, the DNA is TGTGCCAGCAGTTTAGCGGGAGTAAGTTCCTACAATGAGCAGTTCTTC. It yields the protein CASSLAGVSSYNEQFF.

This chain connects TRBV7-9 to TRBJ1-1; unclear D gene. CDR1 and CDR2 from the germline V gene are SEHNR and FQNEAQ (reference sequence). The CDR3 loop spans 15 amino acids. The ends were cut back, 1 base at V and 11 bases at J, with 20 bases in the middle. The CDR3 sequence: CASSLGVLTIGKAFF. DNA of the CDR3: TGTGCCAGCAGCTTAGGTGTTTTAACGATCGGGAAGGCTTTCTTT.

This chain uses TRBV27 with TRBJ2-5, with D perhaps being TRBD1 or TRBD2 (5 bases each). With the DNA end fitting TRBJ2-7 better, the J assignment may be wrong. Germline V gene lookup returns CDR1 MNHEY and CDR2 SMNVEV (reference sequence). This CDR3 comprises 15 residues. The CDR3 region is CASSIAGDGPYEQYF. For the CDR3, the DNA is TGTGCCAGCAGTATAGCTGGGGACGGACCCTACGAGCAGTACTTC.

The chain employs TRBV19 and TRBJ1-4, with TRBD1 identical over 9 bases. CDR1 and CDR2 from the germline V gene are LNHDA and SQIVND (reference sequence). This CDR3 is built from 14 residues. Unmatched junction bases numbered 2, after V lost 3 bases and J lost 6 bases. This CDR3 reads CASSMGQGHEKLFF. The CDR3 bases are TGTGCCAGTAGTATGGGACAGGGCCATGAAAAACTGTTTTTT.

This chain connects TRBV14 to TRBJ1-1, with D possibly TRBD1 on 5 matching bases. The V gene lost 6 bases and the J gene lost 0 bases, with 14 bases spanning the gap. The CDR3 sequence is 15 residues long. Germline V lookup: CDR1 SGHDN, CDR2 FVKESK. CDR3 loop: CASSHPGGVNTEAFF. The CDR3 DNA sequence: TGTGCCAGCAGTCACCCGGGGGGGGTGAACACTGAAGCTTTCTTT. Looking up the rest from reference TRBV14 and TRBJ1-1 gives the full variable domain: EAGVTQFPSHSVIEKGQTVTLRCDPISGHDNLYWYRRVMGKEIKFLLHFVKESKQDESGMPNNRFLAERTGGTYSTLKVQPAELEDSGVYFCASSHPGGVNTEAFFGQGTRLTVV.

Here the CDR3 reads CASSEARWQPQHF. CDR3 bases: TGTGCCAGCAGTGAAGCCCGGTGGCAGCCCCAGCATTTT. The chain uses TRBV2 and TRBJ1-5, with D unresolved. CDR3 length equals 13 residues. V was cut by 0 bases and J by 7 bases, with 7 bases left in between. Germline V gives CDR1 SNHLY, CDR2 FYNNEI.

V gene TRBV18 combines with J gene TRBJ2-7; TRBD1 agrees at 9 bases. V shed 3 bases and J 2 bases; nucleotides not matched to a gene: 14. CDR1 and CDR2 from the germline V gene are KGHSH and LQKENI. CDR3 length: 18 amino acids. CDR3: CASSPQGQGGRTAYEQYF. The CDR3 DNA follows: TGTGCCAGCTCACCTCAGGGACAGGGAGGACGGACGGCCTACGAGCAGTACTTC.

CDR3 loop: CASSPRTSTTNEKLFF. The CDR3 bases are TGTGCCAGCTCACCGAGGACGTCGACAACTAATGAAAAACTGTTTTTT. V is TRBV18 and J is TRBJ1-4; no reliable D call. CDR3 length: 16 amino acids. Germline CDR1 reads KGHSH; CDR2 reads LQKENI. Trimming pared 3 bases from V and 0 bases from J, leaving 11 bases between.

This clone was recorded once. The chain is built from TRBV27 and TRBJ2-7; TRBD2 matches 7 bases. This CDR3 contains 13 residues. Germline V gene data show CDR1 as MNHEY and CDR2 as SMNVEV (reference sequence). Trimming removed 10 bases from V and 3 bases from J; junction bases left unmatched: 9. The DNA for the CDR3 is TGTGCCACCCGGGCGGGGGTTCTCTACGAGCAGTACTTC. This sequence encodes CATRAGVLYEQYF.

Details on this clone: Within the sample, other DNA sequences also encode this same CDR3. The chain combines TRBV7-2 with TRBJ2-5, with 10 positions matching TRBD2. The end of the DNA aligns better with TRBJ2-7, so the J call may be wrong. This CDR3 is 15 amino acids long. In germline, CDR1 is SGHTA, CDR2 FQGNSA. CDR3 in amino acids: CASSRRTSGSYEQYF. In DNA, the CDR3 is TGTGCCAGCAGTCGGCGGACTAGCGGTTCCTACGAGCAGTACTTC.

The chain uses TRBV5-6 and TRBJ2-5, with D possibly matching TRBD2 (6 bases). The CDR3 extends over 14 amino acids. CDR1 and CDR2 from the germline V gene are SGHDT and YYEEEE. Trimming removed 2 bases from V and 2 bases from J, with 10 bases in between. The CDR3 nucleotides are TGTGCCAGCAGCTTTCCGGCGGGGCAAGAGACCCAGTACTTC. Residues: CASSFPAGQETQYF.

The chain recombines TRBV13 with TRBJ2-2; D gene unclear. Trimming removed 0 bases from V and 1 base from J, with 6 bases in between. The CDR3 runs to 15 residues. Germline CDR1 PRHDT, CDR2 FYEKMQ (reference sequence). CDR3 sequence: CASSLGWENTGELFF. In DNA form, the CDR3 reads TGTGCCAGCAGCTTAGGATGGGAGAACACCGGGGAGCTGTTTTTT.

The rearrangement uses TRBV7-6 and TRBJ2-5; no clear D. With 5 bases removed from V and 5 bases from J, the gap between germline ends came to 12 bases. This CDR3 is 13 amino acids long. The germline V gene encodes CDR1 SGHVS and CDR2 FNYEAQ. Written as DNA, the CDR3 is TGTGCCAGCAGCAAACGAAGGTCCGAGACCCAGTACTTC. Amino acids: CASSKRRSETQYF.